This T cell receptor (beta chain) was captured by sequencing in a study of blood T cells in healthy people across ages. A second roughly 7 to 11 cycle PCR used barcoded and J-beta primers. TCRdb reprocessed the 5' RACE reads via MiXCR and lists one record per CDR3 protein. Seen here are 1.5 million or so distinct CDR3 sequences, around 39% observed once, and the top ten hold approximately 7.9%. Trimming cost V 4 bases and J 4 bases; bases outside gene matches: 11. The CDR3 length is 15 residues. Germline V CDR1 and CDR2: SGHDT, YYEEEE. The TCR sequence derives from a woman aged 18 to 35 in good health. V is TRBV5-6 and J is TRBJ2-7, with 7 bases identical to TRBD1. Sequencing input: blood. The CDR3 DNA reads TGTGCCAGCAGCCCCGGTGGGACAGTTTATTACGAGCAGTACTTC. This encodes CASSPGGTVYYEQYF.